The T cell receptor (beta chain) described here comes from a study of OX40 agonist ivuxolimab in advanced cancers. In the study overall: Three patients showed partial responses: one hepatocellular carcinoma and two cutaneous melanoma cases.

Regarding this clone: Its antigen is not known.

Using immunoSEQ multiplex PCR, the repertoire was profiled, and TCRdb retains in-frame clones only, with some absent. The sample consists of roughly 58,000 clones, more than 85% of them appearing once. A history of autoimmune disease or systemic immunosuppression excluded patients. Trimming cost V 8 bases and J 2 bases, with 12 bases left between them. This CDR3 is 13 amino acids long. Germline CDR1 and CDR2: GTSNPN and SVGIG (reference sequence). Study observations and caveats: At 0.1 to 3.0 mg/kg, CD4+ and CD8+ blood T cells expanded clonally by week 6.

The clonotype was recovered from an adult with an advanced solid tumor such as melanoma, head and neck, liver or kidney cancer. This specimen was CD4+ or CD8+ T cells sorted from blood, taken in a trial of the OX40 agonist ivuxolimab. The rearrangement links TRBV30 to TRBJ2-2, with D perhaps matching TRBD2 (6 bases). The CDR3 reads CAVRGINTGELFF. The CDR3, as DNA: TGTGCCGTACGGGGGATCAACACCGGGGAGCTGTTTTTT.